This T cell receptor (beta chain) emerged from a study of PD-1 blockade in classical Hodgkin lymphoma. The V and J ends lost 0 bases and 2 bases respectively, with 13 bases between them. This CDR3 has 17 amino acids. The germline CDR1 and CDR2 sequences are SGHTA and FQGNSA. Each of the patients experienced relapse following autologous stem cell transplantation, and their brentuximab vedotin exposure differed. Measured with immunoSEQ multiplex PCR; TCRdb has only the in-frame clones, and not every one. This table holds about 97,000 clones, approximately 83% found once. The sample in question was peripheral blood mononuclear cells (PBMCs), obtained at baseline. The chain employs TRBV7-2 and TRBJ2-2; D not certain. The receptor was derived from a human donor with classical Hodgkin lymphoma. CDR3 loop: CASSLAGATTNTGELFF. Here the CDR3 DNA reads TGTGCCAGCAGCTTAGCAGGAGCGACAACTAACACCGGGGAGCTGTTTTTT.